These T cell receptor beta chains were read from a single sample in a study of PD-L1 blockade in urothelial cancer. Assay used: immunoSEQ multiplex PCR; TCRdb lists only in-frame clones, some missing. Of 41,000 or so clones listed, roughly 84% were seen once; the top ten hold approximately 2.4%. Here the sequenced sample was PBMCs, taken around atezolizumab (anti-PD-L1) treatment. Receptors originate from a man between 65 and 85 years old with urothelial cancer. CDR3s include the opening cysteine and the closing phenylalanine or tryptophan. The D gene is left open where the match is weak. Only some rows state a clone size, as once, few, many or a class for expanded clones.

j_gene | d_gene | len | v_gene | abundance | CDR3aa | CDR3nt
TRBJ2-1 | TRBD1 | 15 | TRBV9 | - | CASSASQGTYNEQFF | TGTGCCAGCAGCGCATCACAGGGGACCTACAATGAGCAGTTCTTC
TRBJ1-1 | - | 14 | TRBV7-9 | - | CASSLAFDGAEAFF | TGTGCCAGCAGCTTAGCCTTCGATGGAGCTGAAGCTTTCTTT
TRBJ2-7 | - | 13 | TRBV6-1 | - | CASGARKNGEQYF | TGTGCCAGCGGGGCTCGAAAAAATGGAGAGCAGTACTTC
TRBJ2-5 | - | 15 | TRBV5-4 | - | CASSLVPGEGETQYF | TGTGCCAGCAGCTTGGTCCCGGGAGAAGGAGAGACCCAGTACTTC
TRBJ2-7 | TRBD2 | 15 | TRBV6-1 | - | CASRAELAGKYEQYF | TGTGCCAGCAGGGCGGAGCTAGCGGGAAAGTACGAGCAGTACTTC
TRBJ2-5 | - | 13 | TRBV10-3 | - | CAISEASRETQYF | TGTGCCATCAGTGAGGCGTCTCGAGAGACCCAGTACTTC
TRBJ1-4 | TRBD1 | 16 | TRBV5-1 | - | CASSSTGGLSEEKLFF | TGCGCCAGCAGCTCCACAGGGGGTCTGTCTGAGGAAAAACTGTTTTTT
TRBJ1-3 | TRBD1 | 18 | TRBV30 | - | CAWSVGGQGGSSGNTIYF | TGTGCCTGGTCGGTCGGGGGTCAGGGGGGATCGTCTGGAAACACCATATATTTT
TRBJ1-3 | TRBD1 | 14 | TRBV10-3 | - | CARLQGDSGNTIYF | TGTGCCAGACTACAGGGGGACTCTGGAAACACCATATATTTT
TRBJ1-5 | - | 14 | TRBV5-1 | - | CASSPGNSNQPQHF | TGCGCCAGCAGCCCGGGAAATAGCAATCAGCCCCAGCATTTT
TRBJ1-2 | TRBD1 | 15 | TRBV9 | - | CASSVVSGGSYGYTF | TGTGCCAGCAGCGTAGTGTCAGGGGGCAGTTATGGCTACACCTTC
TRBJ1-3 | - | 16 | TRBV10-3 | - | CAITPGGSRSGNTIYF | TGTGCCATCACTCCGGGGGGGTCCCGATCTGGAAACACCATATATTTT
TRBJ1-5 | TRBD1 | 15 | TRBV6-1 | - | CASSEGHRGFQPQHF | TGTGCCAGCAGTGAAGGTCACAGGGGGTTTCAGCCCCAGCATTTT
TRBJ2-7 | - | 12 | TRBV10-3 | - | CAISASSYEQYF | TGTGCCATCAGTGCCAGCTCCTACGAGCAGTACTTC
TRBJ1-5 | - | 13 | TRBV11-1 | - | CASAQGLNQPQHF | TGTGCCAGCGCACAGGGTCTCAATCAGCCCCAGCATTTT
TRBJ2-6 | - | 16 | TRBV18 | - | CASSPAERTGANVLTF | TGTGCCAGCTCACCGGCAGAGAGGACTGGGGCCAACGTCCTGACTTTC
TRBJ2-7 | - | 14 | TRBV11-3 | - | CARPLGGQYYEQYF | TGTGCCAGACCCCTGGGGGGACAGTACTACGAGCAGTACTTC
TRBJ2-1 | - | 13 | TRBV28 | - | CASSLGQGYEQFF | TGTGCCAGCAGTTTAGGGCAGGGCTATGAGCAGTTCTTC
TRBJ2-1 | TRBD2 | 18 | TRBV15 | - | CATSRDDLAGASYNEQFF | TGTGCCACCAGCAGAGATGACCTAGCGGGAGCGTCCTACAATGAGCAGTTCTTC
TRBJ1-1 | TRBD1 | 17 | TRBV19 | - | CASSIGTGRSKDTEAFF | TGTGCCAGTAGTATAGGGACAGGGAGAAGTAAGGACACTGAAGCTTTCTTT
TRBJ2-6 | - | 15 | TRBV2 | - | CASSKDIMGANVLTF | TGTGCCAGCAGTAAAGACATTATGGGGGCCAACGTCCTGACTTTC
TRBJ2-5 | - | 13 | TRBV11-2 | - | CASSLVHGATQYF | TGTGCCAGCAGCTTAGTACATGGGGCAACCCAGTACTTC
TRBJ2-5 | TRBD2 | 15 | TRBV2 | - | CASRPGTSSLKTQYF | TGTGCCAGCAGACCCGGGACTAGCTCTCTTAAGACCCAGTACTTC
TRBJ2-7 | TRBD1 | 13 | TRBV19 | - | CASNQQGAHEQYF | TGTGCCAGTAACCAACAGGGGGCCCACGAGCAGTACTTC
TRBJ2-7 | - | 11 | TRBV5-1 | - | CASKGEYEQYF | TGCGCCAGCAAAGGGGAATACGAGCAGTACTTC
TRBJ1-5 | TRBD1 | 12 | TRBV19 | - | CASKRQGKPQHF | TGTGCCAGTAAACGACAGGGGAAGCCCCAGCATTTT
TRBJ2-5 | TRBD2 | 16 | TRBV5-1 | - | CASSSHFSGTQETQYF | TGCGCCAGCAGCTCACATTTTAGCGGGACCCAAGAGACCCAGTACTTC
TRBJ2-7 | - | 13 | TRBV27 | - | CASSLPGAYEQYF | TGTGCCAGCAGTTTACCGGGGGCCTACGAGCAGTACTTC
TRBJ2-3 | TRBD1 | 15 | TRBV27 | - | CASSFWDRGADTQYF | TGTGCCAGCAGTTTCTGGGACAGGGGAGCAGATACGCAGTATTTT
TRBJ1-5 | - | 16 | TRBV7-2 | - | CASSLVSVYSNQPQHF | TGTGCCAGCAGCTTAGTTTCAGTTTATAGCAATCAGCCCCAGCATTTT
TRBJ2-7 | TRBD2 | 14 | TRBV6-5 | once | CASSYQRGAYEQYF | TGTGCCAGCAGTTATCAGCGGGGGGCCTACGAGCAGTACTTC
TRBJ2-1 | - | 13 | TRBV30 | - | CAWNVRGYNEQFF | TGTGCCTGGAACGTCAGGGGCTACAATGAGCAGTTCTTC
TRBJ2-5 | - | 14 | TRBV25-1 | once | CASSELGPSETQYF | TGTGCCAGCAGTGAATTGGGGCCCTCAGAGACCCAGTACTTC
TRBJ2-4 | TRBD2 | 15 | TRBV7-2 | - | CASSPGTSRKNIQYF | TGTGCCAGCAGCCCCGGGACTAGCAGAAAAAACATTCAGTACTTC
TRBJ2-5 | TRBD1 | 14 | TRBV27 | - | CASSGGQGEETQYF | TGTGCCAGCAGTGGGGGACAGGGGGAAGAGACCCAGTACTTC
TRBJ1-2 | - | 14 | TRBV5-5 | - | CASRPDSANYGYTF | TGTGCCAGCAGACCCGACAGCGCTAACTATGGCTACACCTTC
TRBJ1-1 | - | 13 | TRBV28 | - | CATVGGWNTEAFF | TGTGCCACCGTTGGCGGGTGGAACACTGAAGCTTTCTTT
TRBJ2-5 | TRBD2 | 16 | TRBV5-4 | - | CASTQGGGTRWETQYF | TGTGCCAGCACCCAAGGGGGGGGGACTAGATGGGAGACCCAGTACTTC
TRBJ1-1 | TRBD1 | 17 | TRBV5-1 | - | CASSLVSGGAGGTEAFF | TGCGCCAGCAGCTTGGTTTCAGGGGGCGCAGGAGGCACTGAAGCTTTCTTT
TRBJ2-2 | - | 16 | TRBV9 | - | CASSDSSVGSTGELFF | TGTGCCAGCAGCGACTCTAGTGTCGGTAGCACCGGGGAGCTGTTTTTT
TRBJ2-3 | - | 14 | TRBV30 | - | CAWSALGATDTQYF | TGTGCCTGGAGTGCACTGGGAGCAACAGATACGCAGTATTTT
TRBJ1-1 | TRBD1 | 13 | TRBV19 | - | CASSINRGLRAFF | TGTGCCAGTAGTATCAACAGGGGGCTACGAGCTTTCTTT
TRBJ1-5 | TRBD1 | 15 | TRBV2 | - | CASSLGGQLNQPQHF | TGTGCCAGCAGTTTAGGGGGACAGCTCAATCAGCCCCAGCATTTT
TRBJ2-3 | - | 14 | TRBV30 | - | CAWRRQLNTDTQYF | TGTGCCTGGAGAAGACAGCTTAACACAGATACGCAGTATTTT
TRBJ2-7 | - | 14 | TRBV5-4 | - | CASSLSGSSYEQYF | TGTGCCAGCAGCTTGTCCGGGAGCTCCTACGAGCAGTACTTC
TRBJ1-3 | - | 14 | TRBV28 | - | CASYAGSAGNTIYF | TGTGCCAGCTACGCCGGGTCAGCCGGAAACACCATATATTTT
TRBJ2-1 | TRBD1 | 15 | TRBV5-1 | - | CASSLGQGVHNEQFF | TGCGCCAGCAGCTTGGGTCAGGGGGTACACAATGAGCAGTTCTTC